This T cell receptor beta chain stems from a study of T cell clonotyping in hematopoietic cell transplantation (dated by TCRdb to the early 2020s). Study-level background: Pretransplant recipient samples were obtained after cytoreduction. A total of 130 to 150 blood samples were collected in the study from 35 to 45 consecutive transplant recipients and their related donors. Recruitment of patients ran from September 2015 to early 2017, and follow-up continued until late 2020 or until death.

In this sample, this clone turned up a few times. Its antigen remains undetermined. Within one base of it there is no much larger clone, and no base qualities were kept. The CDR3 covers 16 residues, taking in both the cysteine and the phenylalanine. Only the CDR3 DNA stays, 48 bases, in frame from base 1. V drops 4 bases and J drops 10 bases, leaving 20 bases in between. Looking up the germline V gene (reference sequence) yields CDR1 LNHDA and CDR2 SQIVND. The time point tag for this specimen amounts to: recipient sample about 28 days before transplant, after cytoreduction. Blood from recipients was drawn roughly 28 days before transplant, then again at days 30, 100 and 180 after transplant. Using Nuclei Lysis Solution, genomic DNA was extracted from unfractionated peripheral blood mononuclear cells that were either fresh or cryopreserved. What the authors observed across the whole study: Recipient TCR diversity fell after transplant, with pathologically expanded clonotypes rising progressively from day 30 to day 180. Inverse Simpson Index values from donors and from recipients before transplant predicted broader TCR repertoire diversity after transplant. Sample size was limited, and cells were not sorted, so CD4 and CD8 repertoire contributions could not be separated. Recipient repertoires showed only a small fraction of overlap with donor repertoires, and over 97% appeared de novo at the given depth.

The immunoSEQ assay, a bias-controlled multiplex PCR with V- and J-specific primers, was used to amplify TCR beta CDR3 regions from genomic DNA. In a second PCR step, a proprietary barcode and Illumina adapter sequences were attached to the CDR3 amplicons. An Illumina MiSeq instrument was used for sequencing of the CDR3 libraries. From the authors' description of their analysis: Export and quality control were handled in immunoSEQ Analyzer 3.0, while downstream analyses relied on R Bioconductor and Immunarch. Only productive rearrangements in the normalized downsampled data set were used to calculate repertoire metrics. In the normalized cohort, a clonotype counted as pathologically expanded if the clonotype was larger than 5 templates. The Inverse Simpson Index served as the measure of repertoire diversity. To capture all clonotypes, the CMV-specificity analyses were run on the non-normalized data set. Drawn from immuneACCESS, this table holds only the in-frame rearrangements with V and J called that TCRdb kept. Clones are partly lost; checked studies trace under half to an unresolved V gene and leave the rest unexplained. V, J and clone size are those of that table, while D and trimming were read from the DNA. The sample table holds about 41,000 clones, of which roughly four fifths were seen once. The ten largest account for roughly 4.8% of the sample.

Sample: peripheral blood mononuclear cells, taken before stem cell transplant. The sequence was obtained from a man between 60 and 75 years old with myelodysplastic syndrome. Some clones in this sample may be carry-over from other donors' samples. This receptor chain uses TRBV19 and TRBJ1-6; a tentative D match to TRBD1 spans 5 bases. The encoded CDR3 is CASSTRGPGGNSPLHF. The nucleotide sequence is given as TGTGCCAGTAGTACACGCGGGCCGGGGGGGAACTCACCCCTCCACTTT.